This TCR beta chain comes out of a study of T cells after yellow fever vaccination. The wider study: Where fractions had low cell numbers, libraries were prepared from them with the SMART-Seq v4 Ultra Low Input RNA kit. Study-wide points: Post-booster reappearance was seen for most primary-vaccination clones (about 95% CD4, around 90% CD8). Overlap between CD4 and CD8 compartments was detected for a small share of clonotypes.

V was trimmed by 0 bases and J by 0 bases, leaving 12 bases between them. The CDR3 has 16 amino acids. Per germline, CDR1 LGHNA and CDR2 YSLEER. TCR cDNA, made by 5'RACE template switching, carried an added universal primer site and UMIs. MiXCR, applied by TCRdb to the 5' RACE reads, yields one record per CDR3 protein. The data hold about 360,000 distinct CDR3 sequences, with roughly 6.2% observed a single time. This clonotype was recorded a few times. Its target is not known. The rearrangement links TRBV4-3 to TRBJ2-7, with D unclear. This material consisted of PBMCs, taken 5 days after the yellow fever booster vaccination. This sequence was found in a man under 40 who received the YFV17D yellow fever vaccine. The CDR3 coding sequence is TGCGCCAGCAGCCAAGATCTAAGTCCAAGCTCCTACGAGCAGTACTTC. This codes for CASSQDLSPSSYEQYF.